This T cell receptor beta chain originates from a study of blood T cell repertoires in COVID-19. Study-wide context: The cDNA or gDNA used as material had been derived from T cells, B-cell-depleted T cells, or PBMCs.

With 1 base clipped from V and 12 bases from J, the junction kept 9 bases outside the gene matches. CDR1 and CDR2 (germline): SGHRS, YFSETQ. This CDR3 is built from 15 residues. Participants' reported clinical history set cohort assignment. Sequencing was performed with immunoSEQ multiplex PCR; in TCRdb, only in-frame clones are kept and a portion is missing. The data contain approximately 310,000 clones, about 89% of them singletons. This clonotype was obtained from a man aged 55 to 69 who had recovered from COVID-19. The chain carries TRBV5-1 and TRBJ2-1; 11 nucleotides line up with TRBD1. The sequenced sample consisted of PBMCs or T cells enriched from blood (not recorded which). CDR3 protein: CASSLLGQGGLRQFF. The CDR3 nucleotides read TGCGCCAGCAGCTTGTTGGGACAGGGGGGGCTACGGCAGTTCTTC.